This record looks at one T cell receptor (beta chain) sequence and its context. No antigen is known for it. This specimen belongs to a study of T cell responses to AZD1222 COVID-19 vaccine. General study findings and limits: Across the whole spike, CD4 TCRs peaked at regions 160-218 and 743-854. Elevations in Spike-specific TCR breadth and depth followed administration of two AZD1222 doses. Only 5 to 7 AZD1222 recipients tested seropositive at baseline. Donors were chiefly white British, with a greater number of females, and clonal diversity was perhaps underestimated.

TCRdb keeps only in-frame clones here, not all; method: immunoSEQ multiplex PCR. This table holds 140,000 or so clones, around 88% found once. The TCR sequence derives from an adult in good health. The sequencing used peripheral blood, collected on day 0 of AZD1222 vaccination.

CDR3 sequence: CASSYLASRTDTQYF. The CDR3 DNA sequence: TGTGCCAGCAGTTACTTGGCTAGCCGAACAGATACGCAGTATTTT. The chain uses TRBV6-2 or TRBV6-3 and TRBJ2-3; D might be TRBD2 (5 bases). Germline V gene lookup returns CDR1 MNHEY and CDR2 SVGEGT. The CDR3 extends over 15 amino acids. The germline V and J ends were trimmed by 1 base and 3 bases, with 11 bases remaining between them.